This is a list of T cell receptor beta chains from one sample in a study of blood T cell repertoires in COVID-19. Sequencing was performed with immunoSEQ multiplex PCR; in TCRdb, only in-frame clones are kept and a portion is missing. The repertoire holds about 140,000 clones, with around 83% as singletons. The sequenced sample was peripheral blood. The receptor set was obtained from a woman aged 55-69 years with acute or convalescent COVID-19. Both conserved end residues are trimmed from each CDR3. The size field is filled for only some rows; it gives once, few, many or a size class.

v_gene: TRBV7-2
abundance: NA
CDR3aa: ASSFGDSFYEQY

v_gene: TRBV28
abundance: NA
CDR3aa: ASSLIPQGGSPLH

v_gene: TRBV5-1
abundance: NA
CDR3aa: ASSLEAGYSYEQY

v_gene: TRBV19
abundance: NA
CDR3aa: ASRDWTGPQEQLF

v_gene: TRBV18
abundance: NA
CDR3aa: ASSSQQGFEQY

v_gene: TRBV9
abundance: NA
CDR3aa: ASSVEPEVGEAF

v_gene: TRBV7-9
abundance: NA
CDR3aa: ASSLGRQRVYEQY

v_gene: TRBV4-3
abundance: NA
CDR3aa: ASSQDLVGLAEAF

v_gene: TRBV28
abundance: NA
CDR3aa: ASLTGVTEAF

v_gene: TRBV5-1
abundance: NA
CDR3aa: ASSDRPPLQETQY

v_gene: TRBV27
abundance: NA
CDR3aa: ASSLGRYNEQF

v_gene: TRBV6-5
abundance: medium-sized
CDR3aa: ASSLRRGGSYEQY

v_gene: TRBV25-1
abundance: NA
CDR3aa: ASSDGGGDEQF

v_gene: TRBV7-3
abundance: NA
CDR3aa: ASSLGTGNEQF

v_gene: TRBV4-2
abundance: NA
CDR3aa: ASSQEGTGAPYGYT

v_gene: TRBV9
abundance: NA
CDR3aa: ASSRLAGGTDTQY

v_gene: TRBV11-3
abundance: NA
CDR3aa: ASSPRSRANYGYT

v_gene: TRBV11-2
abundance: NA
CDR3aa: ASSFRTGTYTDTQY

v_gene: TRBV7-9
abundance: NA
CDR3aa: ASSDRQGPNGYT

v_gene: TRBV29-1
abundance: many
CDR3aa: SVERGAVSFAANYGYT

v_gene: TRBV10-1
abundance: NA
CDR3aa: ASSESFGYADTQY

v_gene: TRBV9
abundance: NA
CDR3aa: ASSVGTGLYEQY

v_gene: TRBV5-8
abundance: once
CDR3aa: ASSTSGTGVSEQY

v_gene: TRBV7-3
abundance: once
CDR3aa: ASSYSASGGRHEQF

v_gene: TRBV6-5
abundance: once
CDR3aa: ASNGQGAGAEQY

v_gene: TRBV28
abundance: NA
CDR3aa: ASSPPSGGPIEQY

v_gene: TRBV28
abundance: NA
CDR3aa: ASSLPGWGVEQY

v_gene: TRBV4-1
abundance: NA
CDR3aa: ASSQLLANEQF